The sequence of this T cell receptor beta chain was determined in a study of cytomegalovirus exposure and HLA in healthy donors. With 60 Vbeta and 13 Jbeta primers, the PCR was carried out. The assay was immunoSEQ multiplex PCR, and TCRdb's table has in-frame clones only and misses some. The sample gives approximately 160,000 clones, 68% of which show up once; approximately 1.5% is in the top ten. Germline V lookup: CDR1 LGHNA, CDR2 YSLEER. The ends were cut back, 0 bases at V and 1 base at J, with 11 bases in the middle. The length of the CDR3 is 16 residues. This clone showed up just a few times. This sequence joins TRBV4-3 and TRBJ2-3; D is possibly TRBD2 (5 bases). Source material: PBMCs. The receptor comes from a man aged 50-60 years in good health and CMV-seronegative. The CDR3 DNA reads as TGCGCCAGCAGCCAAGAGATAACGAGGGGCACAGATACGCAGTATTTT. Encoded protein: CASSQEITRGTDTQYF.